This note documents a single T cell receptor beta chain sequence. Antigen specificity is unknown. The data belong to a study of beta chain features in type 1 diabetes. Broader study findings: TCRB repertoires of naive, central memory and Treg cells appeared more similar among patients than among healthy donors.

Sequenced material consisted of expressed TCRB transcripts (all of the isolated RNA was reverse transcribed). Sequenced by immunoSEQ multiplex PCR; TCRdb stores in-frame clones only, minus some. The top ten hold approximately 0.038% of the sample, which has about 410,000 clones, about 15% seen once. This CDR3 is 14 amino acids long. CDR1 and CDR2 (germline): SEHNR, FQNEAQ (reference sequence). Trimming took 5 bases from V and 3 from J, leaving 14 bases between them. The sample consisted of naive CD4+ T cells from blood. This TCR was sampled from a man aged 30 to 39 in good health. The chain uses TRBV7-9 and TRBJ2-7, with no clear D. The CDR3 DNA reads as TGTGCCAGCAGCGCAACGTCTTTGAGCTACGAGCAGTACTTC. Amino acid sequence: CASSATSLSYEQYF.